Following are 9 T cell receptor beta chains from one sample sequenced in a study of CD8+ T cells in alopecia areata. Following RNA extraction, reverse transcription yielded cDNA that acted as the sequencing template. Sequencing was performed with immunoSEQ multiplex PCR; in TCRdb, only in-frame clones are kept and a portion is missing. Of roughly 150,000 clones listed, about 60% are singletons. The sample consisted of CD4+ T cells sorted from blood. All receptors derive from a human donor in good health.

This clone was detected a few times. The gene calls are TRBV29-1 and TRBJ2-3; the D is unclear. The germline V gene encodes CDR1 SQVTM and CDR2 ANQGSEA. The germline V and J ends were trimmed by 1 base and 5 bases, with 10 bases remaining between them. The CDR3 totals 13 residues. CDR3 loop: CSVEVGRGDTQYF. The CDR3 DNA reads TGCAGCGTTGAAGTGGGTCGAGGAGATACGCAGTATTTT.

CDR3 region: CASSQDPRSPGHGSGNTIYF. DNA for the CDR3: TGTGCCAGCAGCCAAGATCCCCGCTCTCCCGGACACGGCTCTGGAAACACCATATATTTT. The rearrangement joins TRBV4-2 to TRBJ1-3, with D tentatively TRBD1 (5 bases). The CDR3 is made up of 20 amino acids. Germline V gene lookup returns CDR1 LGHNA and CDR2 YNFKEQ. The V end was cut by 0 bases, the J end by 0 bases, with 21 bases between.

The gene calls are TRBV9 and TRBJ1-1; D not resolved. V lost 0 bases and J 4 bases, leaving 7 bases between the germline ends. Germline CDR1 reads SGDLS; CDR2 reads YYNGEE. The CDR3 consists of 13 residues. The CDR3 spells CASSVVGSTEAFF. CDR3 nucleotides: TGTGCCAGCAGCGTAGTGGGATCCACTGAAGCTTTCTTT.

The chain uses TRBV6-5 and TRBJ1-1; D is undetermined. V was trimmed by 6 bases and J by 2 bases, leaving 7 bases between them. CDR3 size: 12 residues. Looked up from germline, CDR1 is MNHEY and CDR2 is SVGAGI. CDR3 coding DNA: TGTGCCAGCAGATACGGCAACACTGAAGCTTTCTTT. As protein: CASRYGNTEAFF.

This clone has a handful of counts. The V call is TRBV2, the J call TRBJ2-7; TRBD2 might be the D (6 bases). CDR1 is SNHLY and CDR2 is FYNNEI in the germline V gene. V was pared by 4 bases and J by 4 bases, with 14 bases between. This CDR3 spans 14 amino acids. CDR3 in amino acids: CASSARSGTYEQYF. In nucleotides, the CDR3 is TGTGCCAGCAGTGCCCGATCGGGGACTTACGAGCAGTACTTC. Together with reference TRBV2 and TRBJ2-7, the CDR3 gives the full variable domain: EPEVTQTPSHQVTQMGQEVILRCVPISNHLYFYWYRQILGQKVEFLVSFYNNEISEKSEIFDDQFSVERPDGSNFTLKIRSTKLEDSAMYFCASSARSGTYEQYFGPGTRLTVT.

CDR3 nucleotide sequence: TGTGCCAGCAGCCGGGGACTAGAGAACTACGAGCAGTACTTC. Translation: CASSRGLENYEQYF. The chain couples TRBV4-2 to TRBJ2-7; 8 bases align to TRBD2. The CDR3 is 14 amino acids. The V gene's germline CDR1 is LGHNA and CDR2 YNFKEQ. Losses at the gene ends were 4 bases for V and 3 bases for J; bases not matched to a gene: 5.

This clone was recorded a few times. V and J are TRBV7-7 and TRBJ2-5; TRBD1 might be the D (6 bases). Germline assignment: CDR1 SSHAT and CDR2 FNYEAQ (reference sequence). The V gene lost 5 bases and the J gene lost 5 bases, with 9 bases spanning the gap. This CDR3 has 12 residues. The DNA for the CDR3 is TGTGCCAGCAGCCAACAGGGTGAGACCCAGTACTTC. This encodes CASSQQGETQYF.

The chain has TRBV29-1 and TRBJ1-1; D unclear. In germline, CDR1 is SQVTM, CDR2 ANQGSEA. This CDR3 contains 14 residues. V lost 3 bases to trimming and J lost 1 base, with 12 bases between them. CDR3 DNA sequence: TGCAGCGTTGAGCCGGGAGTCTCGAACACTGAAGCTTTCTTT. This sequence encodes CSVEPGVSNTEAFF.

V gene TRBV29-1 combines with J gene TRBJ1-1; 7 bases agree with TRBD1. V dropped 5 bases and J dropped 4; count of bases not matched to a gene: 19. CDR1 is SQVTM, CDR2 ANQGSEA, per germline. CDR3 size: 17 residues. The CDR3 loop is CSVHRTGAVQLGTEAFF. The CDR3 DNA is TGCAGCGTTCACAGAACAGGGGCCGTACAATTGGGCACTGAAGCTTTCTTT.